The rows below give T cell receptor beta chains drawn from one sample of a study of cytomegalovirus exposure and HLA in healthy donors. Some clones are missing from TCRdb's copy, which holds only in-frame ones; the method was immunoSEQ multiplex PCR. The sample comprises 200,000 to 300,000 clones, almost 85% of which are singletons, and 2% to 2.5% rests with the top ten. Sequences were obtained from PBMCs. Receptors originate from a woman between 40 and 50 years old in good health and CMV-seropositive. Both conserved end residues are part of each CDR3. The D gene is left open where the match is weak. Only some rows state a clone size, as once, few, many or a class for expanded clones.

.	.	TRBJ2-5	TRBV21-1	TGTGCCAGCAGCAAAGACCGAAAAGCGGGAGGATTAAGGTCCCAGTACTTC	CASSKDRKAGGLRSQYF
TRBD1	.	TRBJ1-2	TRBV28	TGTGCCAGCAGTGGAACGACAGGGAACTATGGCTACACCTTC	CASSGTTGNYGYTF
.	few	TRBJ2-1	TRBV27	TGTGCCAGCAGTCCCCGAGGGAGCAATGAGCAGTTCTTC	CASSPRGSNEQFF
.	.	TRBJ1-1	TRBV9	TGTGCCAGCAGCTTTAGGGGAGGGGACACTGAAGCTTTCTTT	CASSFRGGDTEAFF
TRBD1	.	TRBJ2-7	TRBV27	TGTGCCAGCAGTCCAACAGGGGGCGCGAACTACGAGCAGTACTTC	CASSPTGGANYEQYF
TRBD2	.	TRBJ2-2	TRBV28	TGTGCCAGCGGATTGACTAGCCCAGACACCGGGGAGCTGTTTTTT	CASGLTSPDTGELFF
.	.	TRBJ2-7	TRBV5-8	TGTGCCAGCAGCTTGGCCGGGGGGCGAGACGAGCAGTACTTC	CASSLAGGRDEQYF
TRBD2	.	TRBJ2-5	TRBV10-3	TGTGCCATCAGTAGACTAGCGGGAGAAGAGACCCAGTACTTC	CAISRLAGEETQYF
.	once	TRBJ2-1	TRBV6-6	TGTGCCAGCGCTCTTACCTCTGGCGAGCAGTTCTTC	CASALTSGEQFF
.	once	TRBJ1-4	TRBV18	TGTGCCAGCTCACCACAAGGGGCAACTAATGAAAAACTGTTTTTT	CASSPQGATNEKLFF
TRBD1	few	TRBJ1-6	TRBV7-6	TGTGCCAGCAGCTTAGAGGAGACAGGGGCTGCCTCACCCCTCCACTTT	CASSLEETGAASPLHF
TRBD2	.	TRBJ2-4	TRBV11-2	TGTGCCAGCAGCTTAGATCTCGTCGGAGCGGGGCGTATTCAGTACTTC	CASSLDLVGAGRIQYF
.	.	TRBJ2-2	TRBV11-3	TGTGCCAGCAGCTCCTACACCGGGGAGCTGTTTTTT	CASSSYTGELFF
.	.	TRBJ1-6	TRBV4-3	TGCGCCAGCAGCCTAGATAGGGGCCCTGGGAATTCACCCCTCCACTTT	CASSLDRGPGNSPLHF
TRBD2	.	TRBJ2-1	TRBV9	TGTGCCAGCGCGAGCGGGAGGGTCCACAATGAGCAGTTCTTC	CASASGRVHNEQFF
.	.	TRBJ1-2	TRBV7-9	TGTGCCAGCAGCTTAGGGGAGGCGCGGGGCTACACCTTC	CASSLGEARGYTF
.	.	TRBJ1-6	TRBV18	TGTGCCAGCTCACCTTGGAGTCAAGCCCAGGGGCATAATTCACCCCTCCACTTT	CASSPWSQAQGHNSPLHF
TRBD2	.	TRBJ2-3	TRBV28	TGTGCCAGCAGTTCCCCGACTAGCGGGAGAACAGATACGCAGTATTTT	CASSSPTSGRTDTQYF
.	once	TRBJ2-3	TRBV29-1	TGCAGCGTTGTACGGGAGATAGATACGCAGTATTTT	CSVVREIDTQYF
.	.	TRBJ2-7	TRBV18	TGTGCCAGCTCACCTCGCCTAGCAAACCTCGACGAGCAGTACTTC	CASSPRLANLDEQYF
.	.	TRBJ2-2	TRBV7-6	TGTGCCAGCAGCTTAGCGGAGTCGACCACCGGGGAGCTGTTTTTT	CASSLAESTTGELFF
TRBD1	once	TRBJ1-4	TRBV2	TGTGCCAGTTTACAAGACAGGGCGCTCTCAACTAATGAAAAACTGTTTTTT	CASLQDRALSTNEKLFF
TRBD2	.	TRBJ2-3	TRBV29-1	TGCAGCGTTCAGGGGACTAGCGGGAGGTCGGATACGCAGTATTTT	CSVQGTSGRSDTQYF
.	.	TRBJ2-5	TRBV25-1	TGTGCCAGCAGGGGGGGGCCCCCGGAGACCCAGTACTTC	CASRGGPPETQYF
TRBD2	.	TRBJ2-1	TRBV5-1	TGCGCCAGCAGCCCCTCTAGCGGGAGAGACTACAATGAGCAGTTCTTC	CASSPSSGRDYNEQFF
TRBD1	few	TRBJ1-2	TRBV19	TGTGCCAGTAGTATAGATCAGGACAGGGACTATGGCTACACCTTC	CASSIDQDRDYGYTF
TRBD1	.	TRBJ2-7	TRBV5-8	TGTGCCAGCAGCTTGGCGGTGGGGACAGGGGGCGACGAGCAGTACTTC	CASSLAVGTGGDEQYF
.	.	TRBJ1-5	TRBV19	TGTGCCAGTAGTTCACAGGGCTGGCAGCCCCAGCATTTT	CASSSQGWQPQHF
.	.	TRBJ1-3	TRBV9	TGTGCCAGCAGCGTCGAGGCGGGAAACACCATATATTTT	CASSVEAGNTIYF
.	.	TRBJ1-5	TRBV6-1	TGTGCCAGCAGTGAACATCGGGGTAATCAGCCCCAGCATTTT	CASSEHRGNQPQHF
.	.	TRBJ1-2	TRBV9	TGTGCCAGCAGCTCTGACAGTGCGGGCTACACCTTC	CASSSDSAGYTF
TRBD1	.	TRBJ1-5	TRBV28	TGTGCCAGCAGTTTCCCTCGGGACAGGGGGAGCAATCAGCCCCAGCATTTT	CASSFPRDRGSNQPQHF
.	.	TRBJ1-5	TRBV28	TGTGCCAGCAGCACTCCACCGAGCAATCAGCCCCAGCATTTT	CASSTPPSNQPQHF
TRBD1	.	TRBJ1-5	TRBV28	TGTGCCAGCAGGGGGACAGGCAATCAGCCCCAGCATTTT	CASRGTGNQPQHF
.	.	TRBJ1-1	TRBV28	TGTGCCAGCAGACTGACAGTTGAAGCTTTCTTT	CASRLTVEAFF
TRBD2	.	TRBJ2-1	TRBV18	TGTGCCAGCTCACCAGGGGGGGTAGTAAATCTTGGTGAGCAGTTCTTC	CASSPGGVVNLGEQFF
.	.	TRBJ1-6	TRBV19	TGTGCCAGTAGTATGCAGGGCAGATCACCCCTCCACTTT	CASSMQGRSPLHF
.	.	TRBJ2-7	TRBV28	TGTGCCAGCAGTTTCGAGAGGCCCGGCTCCTACGAGCAGTACTTC	CASSFERPGSYEQYF
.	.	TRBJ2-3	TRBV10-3	TGTGCCATCAGTGAGGGGGCTACAGATACGCAGTATTTT	CAISEGATDTQYF
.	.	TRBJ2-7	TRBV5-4	TGTGCCAGCAGTCGGGACTCCCCCTACGAGCAGTACTTC	CASSRDSPYEQYF
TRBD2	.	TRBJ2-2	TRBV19	TGTGCCAGTAGTATAGTTAAGACTAGCGGGAGAAACGGGGAGCTGTTTTTT	CASSIVKTSGRNGELFF
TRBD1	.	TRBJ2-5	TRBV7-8	TGTGCCAGCAGCGTAACAGGGGGCGTTGGGGAGACCCAGTACTTC	CASSVTGGVGETQYF